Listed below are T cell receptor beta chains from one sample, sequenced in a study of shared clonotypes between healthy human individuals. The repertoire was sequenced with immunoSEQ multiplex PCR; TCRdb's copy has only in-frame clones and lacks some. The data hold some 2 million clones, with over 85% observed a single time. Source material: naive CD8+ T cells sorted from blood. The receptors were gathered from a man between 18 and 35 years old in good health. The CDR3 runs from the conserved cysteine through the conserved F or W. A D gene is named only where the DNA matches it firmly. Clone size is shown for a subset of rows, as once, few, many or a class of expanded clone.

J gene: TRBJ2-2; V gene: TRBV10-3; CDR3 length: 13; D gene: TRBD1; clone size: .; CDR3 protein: CAIIQGVTGELFF; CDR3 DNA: TGTGCCATCATACAGGGGGTCACCGGGGAGCTGTTTTTT
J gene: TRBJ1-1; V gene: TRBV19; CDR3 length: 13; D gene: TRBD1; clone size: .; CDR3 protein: CASSRSTGAEAFF; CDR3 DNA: TGTGCCAGTAGTAGATCAACAGGGGCTGAAGCTTTCTTT
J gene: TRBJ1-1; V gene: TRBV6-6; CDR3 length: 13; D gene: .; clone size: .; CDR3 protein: CASRDPGDTEAFF; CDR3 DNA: TGTGCCAGCAGAGACCCGGGGGACACTGAAGCTTTCTTT
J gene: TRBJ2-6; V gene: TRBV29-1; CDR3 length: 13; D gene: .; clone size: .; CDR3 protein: CSVHSSGANVLTF; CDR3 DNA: TGCAGCGTACACTCCTCTGGGGCCAACGTCCTGACTTTC
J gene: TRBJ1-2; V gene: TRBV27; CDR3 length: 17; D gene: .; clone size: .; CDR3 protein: CASSLQVGGALGYGYTF; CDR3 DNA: TGTGCCAGCAGTCTCCAGGTCGGAGGGGCGCTGGGCTATGGCTACACCTTC
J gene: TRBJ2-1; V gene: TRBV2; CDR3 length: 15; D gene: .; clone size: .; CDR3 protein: CASSPKGLGYNEQFF; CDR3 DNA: TGTGCCAGCAGTCCTAAGGGACTCGGCTACAATGAGCAGTTCTTC
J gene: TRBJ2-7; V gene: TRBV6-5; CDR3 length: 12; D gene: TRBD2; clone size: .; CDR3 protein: CASSPTLAGAYF; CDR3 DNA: TGTGCCAGCAGCCCGACATTAGCGGGAGCCTACTTC
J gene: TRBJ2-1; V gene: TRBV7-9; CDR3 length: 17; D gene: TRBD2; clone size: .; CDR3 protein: CASSPRLAGMRYNEQFF; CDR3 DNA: TGTGCCAGCAGCCCCCGACTAGCGGGAATGCGGTACAATGAGCAGTTCTTC
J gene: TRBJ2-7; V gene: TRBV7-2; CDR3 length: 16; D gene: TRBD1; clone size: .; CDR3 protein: CASSLDGGTGVYEQYF; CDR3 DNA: TGTGCCAGCAGCTTAGACGGTGGGACAGGGGTATACGAGCAGTACTTC
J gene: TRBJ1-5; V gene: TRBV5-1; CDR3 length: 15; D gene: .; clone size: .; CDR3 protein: CASSLAPGDGQPQHF; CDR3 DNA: TGCGCCAGCAGCTTGGCCCCCGGGGATGGGCAGCCCCAGCATTTT
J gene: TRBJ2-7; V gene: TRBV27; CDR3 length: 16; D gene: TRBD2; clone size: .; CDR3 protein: CASSPSSGAISYEQYF; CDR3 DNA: TGTGCCAGCAGTCCATCTAGCGGGGCCATATCCTACGAGCAGTACTTC
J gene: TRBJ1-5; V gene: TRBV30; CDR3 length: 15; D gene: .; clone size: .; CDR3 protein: CAWSGSSHSNQPQHF; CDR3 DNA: TGTGCCTGGAGTGGAAGCAGCCATAGCAATCAGCCCCAGCATTTT
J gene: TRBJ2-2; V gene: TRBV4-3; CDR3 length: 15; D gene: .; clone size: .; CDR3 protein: CASSHLLGGNGELFF; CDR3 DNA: TGCGCCAGCAGCCATCTACTAGGGGGAAATGGGGAGCTGTTTTTT
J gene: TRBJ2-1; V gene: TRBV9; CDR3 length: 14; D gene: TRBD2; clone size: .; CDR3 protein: CASKREGSYNEQFF; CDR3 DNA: TGTGCCAGCAAGCGGGAGGGCTCCTACAATGAGCAGTTCTTC
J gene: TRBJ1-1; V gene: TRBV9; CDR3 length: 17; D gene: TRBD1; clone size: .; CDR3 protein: CASSATGGLSMNTEAFF; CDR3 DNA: TGTGCCAGCAGCGCGACAGGGGGCCTCTCCATGAACACTGAAGCTTTCTTT
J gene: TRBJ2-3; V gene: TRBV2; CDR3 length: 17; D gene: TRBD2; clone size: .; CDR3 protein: CASISPAGGGGTDTQYF; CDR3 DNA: TGTGCCAGCATTTCCCCCGCGGGGGGCGGCGGCACAGATACGCAGTATTTT
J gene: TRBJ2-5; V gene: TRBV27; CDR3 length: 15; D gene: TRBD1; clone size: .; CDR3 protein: CASSPEGQGEETQYF; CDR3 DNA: TGTGCCAGCAGTCCCGAGGGACAGGGAGAAGAGACCCAGTACTTC
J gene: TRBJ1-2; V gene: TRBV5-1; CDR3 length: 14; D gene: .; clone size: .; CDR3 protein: CASSFLGADYGYTF; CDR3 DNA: TGCGCCAGCAGCTTTCTGGGGGCGGACTATGGCTACACCTTC
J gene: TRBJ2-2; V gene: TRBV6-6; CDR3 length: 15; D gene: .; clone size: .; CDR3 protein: CASSYQAGVTGELFF; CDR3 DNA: TGTGCCAGCAGTTACCAGGCAGGGGTGACCGGGGAGCTGTTTTTT
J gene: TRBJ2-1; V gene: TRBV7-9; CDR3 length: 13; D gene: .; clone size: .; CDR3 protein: CASSLALANEQFF; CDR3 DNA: TGTGCCAGCAGCTTAGCCCTAGCCAATGAGCAGTTCTTC
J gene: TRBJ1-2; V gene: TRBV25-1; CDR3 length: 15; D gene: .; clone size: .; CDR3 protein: CASSGGSPLIYGYTF; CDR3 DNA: TGTGCCAGCAGTGGAGGCAGCCCATTGATCTATGGCTACACCTTC
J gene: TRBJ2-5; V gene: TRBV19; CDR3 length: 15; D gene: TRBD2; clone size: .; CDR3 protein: CASTGTSGSLETQYF; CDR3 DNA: TGTGCCAGTACGGGGACTAGCGGGAGTCTGGAGACCCAGTACTTC
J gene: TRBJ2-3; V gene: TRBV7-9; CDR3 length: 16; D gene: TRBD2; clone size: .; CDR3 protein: CASSPPGGPILDTQYF; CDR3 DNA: TGTGCCAGCAGCCCCCCGGGAGGGCCTATTCTCGATACGCAGTATTTT
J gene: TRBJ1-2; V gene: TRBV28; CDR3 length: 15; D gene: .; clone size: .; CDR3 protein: CASSLVLGGPGGYTF; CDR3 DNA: TGTGCCAGCAGTTTAGTTTTAGGGGGACCCGGTGGCTACACCTTC
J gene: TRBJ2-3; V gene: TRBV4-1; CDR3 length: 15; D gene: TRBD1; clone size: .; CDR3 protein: CASSQGQGVADTQYF; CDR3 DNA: TGCGCCAGCAGCCAAGGGCAGGGGGTAGCAGATACGCAGTATTTT
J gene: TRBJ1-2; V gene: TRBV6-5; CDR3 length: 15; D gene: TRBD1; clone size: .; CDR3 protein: CASSTWTGANYGYTF; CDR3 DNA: TGTGCCAGCAGTACCTGGACAGGAGCTAACTATGGCTACACCTTC
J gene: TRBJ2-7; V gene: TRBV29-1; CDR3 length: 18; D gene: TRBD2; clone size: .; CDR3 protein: CSVEGGTTVGASPYEQYF; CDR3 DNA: TGCAGCGTTGAGGGGGGGACCACGGTGGGAGCTTCTCCCTACGAGCAGTACTTC
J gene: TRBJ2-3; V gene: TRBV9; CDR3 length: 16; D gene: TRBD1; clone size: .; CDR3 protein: CASSLSPGQITDTQYF; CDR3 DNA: TGTGCCAGCAGCCTTAGCCCGGGACAGATCACAGATACGCAGTATTTT
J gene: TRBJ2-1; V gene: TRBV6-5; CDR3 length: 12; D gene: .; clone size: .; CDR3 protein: CASSLGPSEQFF; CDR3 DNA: TGTGCCAGCAGTTTGGGTCCCTCTGAGCAGTTCTTC
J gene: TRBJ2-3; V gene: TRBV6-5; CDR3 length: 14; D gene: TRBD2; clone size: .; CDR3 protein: CASSWTSEGDTQYF; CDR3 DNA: TGTGCCAGCAGTTGGACTAGCGAGGGAGATACGCAGTATTTT
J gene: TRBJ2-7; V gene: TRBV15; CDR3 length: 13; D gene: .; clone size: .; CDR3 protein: CATRGILDYEQYF; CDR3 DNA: TGTGCCACCAGGGGGATCCTTGACTACGAGCAGTACTTC
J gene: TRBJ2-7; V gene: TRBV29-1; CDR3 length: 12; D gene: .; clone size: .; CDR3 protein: CSVESGEGEQYF; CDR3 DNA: TGCAGCGTTGAATCAGGGGAAGGTGAGCAGTACTTC
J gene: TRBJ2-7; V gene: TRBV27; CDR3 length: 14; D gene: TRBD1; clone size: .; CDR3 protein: CASSLTGQAYEQYF; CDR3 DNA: TGTGCCAGCAGTCTAACGGGACAGGCCTACGAGCAGTACTTC
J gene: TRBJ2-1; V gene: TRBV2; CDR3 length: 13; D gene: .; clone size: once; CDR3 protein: CASSEAVGQPRFF; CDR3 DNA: TGTGCCAGCAGTGAAGCGGTAGGACAGCCGCGGTTCTTC
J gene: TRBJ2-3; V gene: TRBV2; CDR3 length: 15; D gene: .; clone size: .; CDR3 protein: CASSESLSVTDTQYF; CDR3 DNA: TGTGCCAGCAGTGAAAGCCTTTCGGTCACAGATACGCAGTATTTT
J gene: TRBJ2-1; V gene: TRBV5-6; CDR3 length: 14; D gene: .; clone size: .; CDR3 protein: CASSFGTSYNEQFF; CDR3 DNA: TGTGCCAGCAGCTTTGGGACTTCCTACAATGAGCAGTTCTTC
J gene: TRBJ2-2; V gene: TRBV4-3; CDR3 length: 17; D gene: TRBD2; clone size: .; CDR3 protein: CASSQVFASGSIGELFF; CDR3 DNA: TGCGCCAGCAGCCAAGTGTTCGCTAGCGGGAGTATCGGGGAGCTGTTTTTT
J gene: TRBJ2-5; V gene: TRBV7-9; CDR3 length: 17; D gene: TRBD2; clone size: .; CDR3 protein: CASSPGPAGVMGETQYF; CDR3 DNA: TGTGCCAGCAGCCCCGGACCAGCGGGAGTGATGGGGGAGACCCAGTACTTC
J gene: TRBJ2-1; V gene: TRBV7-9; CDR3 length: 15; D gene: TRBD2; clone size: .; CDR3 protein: CASSRISGGAEEQFF; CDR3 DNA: TGTGCCAGCAGCCGGATTAGCGGGGGGGCGGAGGAGCAGTTCTTC
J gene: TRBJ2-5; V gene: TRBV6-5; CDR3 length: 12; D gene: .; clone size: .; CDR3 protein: CASSPGGETQYF; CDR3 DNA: TGTGCCAGCAGCCCTGGGGGAGAGACCCAGTACTTC
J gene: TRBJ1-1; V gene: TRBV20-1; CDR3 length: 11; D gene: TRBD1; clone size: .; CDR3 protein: CSSIWTGEAFF; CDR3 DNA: TGCAGTTCTATCTGGACAGGTGAAGCTTTCTTT
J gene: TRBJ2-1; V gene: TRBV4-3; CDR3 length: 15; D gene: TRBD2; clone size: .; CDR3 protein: CASSQSGSSYNEQFF; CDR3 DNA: TGCGCCAGCAGCCAAAGCGGGAGCTCCTACAATGAGCAGTTCTTC
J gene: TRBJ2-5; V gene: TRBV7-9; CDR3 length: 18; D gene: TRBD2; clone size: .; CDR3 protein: CASSLASSSGGAEETQYF; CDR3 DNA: TGTGCCAGCAGCTTAGCGAGTTCTAGCGGGGGGGCTGAAGAGACCCAGTACTTC
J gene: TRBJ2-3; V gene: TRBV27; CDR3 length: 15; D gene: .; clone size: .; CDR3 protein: CASSPMGVITDTQYF; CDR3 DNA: TGTGCCAGCAGTCCGATGGGGGTGATCACAGATACGCAGTATTTT
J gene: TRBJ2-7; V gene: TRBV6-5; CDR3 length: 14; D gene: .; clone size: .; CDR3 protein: CASSYDQGFSEQYF; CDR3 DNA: TGTGCCAGCAGTTACGACCAGGGATTCAGCGAGCAGTACTTC
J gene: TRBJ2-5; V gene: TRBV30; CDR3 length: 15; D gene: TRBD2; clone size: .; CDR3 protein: CAWSVLAGGQETQYF; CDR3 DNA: TGTGCCTGGAGTGTACTAGCGGGGGGGCAAGAGACCCAGTACTTC
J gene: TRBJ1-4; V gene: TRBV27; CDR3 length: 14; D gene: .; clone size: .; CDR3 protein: CASSTLTANEKLFF; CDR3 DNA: TGTGCCAGCAGTACCCTGACAGCGAATGAAAAACTGTTTTTT
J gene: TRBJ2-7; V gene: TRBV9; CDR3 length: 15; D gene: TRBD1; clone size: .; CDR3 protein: CASSVGTGGLYEQYF; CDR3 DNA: TGTGCCAGCAGCGTAGGGACAGGGGGCCTCTACGAGCAGTACTTC
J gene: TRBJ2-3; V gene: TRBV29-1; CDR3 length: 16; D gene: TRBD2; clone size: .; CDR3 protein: CSVEELLAGVGDTQYF; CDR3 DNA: TGCAGCGTTGAAGAGTTGCTAGCGGGAGTCGGAGATACGCAGTATTTT